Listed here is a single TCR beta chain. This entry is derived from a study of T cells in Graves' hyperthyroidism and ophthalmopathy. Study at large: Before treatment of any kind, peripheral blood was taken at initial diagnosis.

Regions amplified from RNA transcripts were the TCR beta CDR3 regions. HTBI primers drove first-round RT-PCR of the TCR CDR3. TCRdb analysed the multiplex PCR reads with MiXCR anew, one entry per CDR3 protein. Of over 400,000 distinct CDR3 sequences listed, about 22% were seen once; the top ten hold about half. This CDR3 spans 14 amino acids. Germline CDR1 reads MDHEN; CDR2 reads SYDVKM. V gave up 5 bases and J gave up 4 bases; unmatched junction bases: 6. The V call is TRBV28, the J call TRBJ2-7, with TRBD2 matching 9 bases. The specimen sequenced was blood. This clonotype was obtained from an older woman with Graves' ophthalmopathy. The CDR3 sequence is CASSPPGLAYEQYF. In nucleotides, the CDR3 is TGTGCCAGCAGTCCGCCGGGACTAGCTTACGAGCAGTACTTC.